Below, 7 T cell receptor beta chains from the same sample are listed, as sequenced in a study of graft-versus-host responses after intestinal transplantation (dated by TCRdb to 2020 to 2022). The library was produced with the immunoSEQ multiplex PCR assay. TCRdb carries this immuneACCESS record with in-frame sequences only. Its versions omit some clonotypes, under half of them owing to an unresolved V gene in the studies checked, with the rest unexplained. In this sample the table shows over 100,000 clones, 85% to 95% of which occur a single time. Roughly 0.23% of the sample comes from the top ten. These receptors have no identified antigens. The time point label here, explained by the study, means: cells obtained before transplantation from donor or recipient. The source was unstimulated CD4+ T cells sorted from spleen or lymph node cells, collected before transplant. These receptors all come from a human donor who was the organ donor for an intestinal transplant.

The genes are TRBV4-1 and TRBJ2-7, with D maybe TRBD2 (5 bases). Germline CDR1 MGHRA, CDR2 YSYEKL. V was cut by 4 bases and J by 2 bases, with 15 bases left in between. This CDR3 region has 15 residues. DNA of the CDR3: TGCGCCAGCAGCCTAGGCCCTTCCGGGACCTACGAGCAGTACTTC. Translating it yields CASSLGPSGTYEQYF.

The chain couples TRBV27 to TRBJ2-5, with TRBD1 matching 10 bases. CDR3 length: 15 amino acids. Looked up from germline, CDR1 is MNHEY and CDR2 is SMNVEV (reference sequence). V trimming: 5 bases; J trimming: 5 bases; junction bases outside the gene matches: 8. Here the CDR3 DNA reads TGTGCCAGCAGTACAATGACAGGGGGCTGGGAGACCCAGTACTTC. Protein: CASSTMTGGWETQYF.

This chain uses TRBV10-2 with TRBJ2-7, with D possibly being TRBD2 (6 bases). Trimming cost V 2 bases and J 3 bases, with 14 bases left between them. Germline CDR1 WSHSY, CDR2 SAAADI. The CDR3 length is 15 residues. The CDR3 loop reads CASSELGLANYEQYF. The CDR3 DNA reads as TGCGCCAGCAGTGAGCTAGGGCTAGCGAACTACGAGCAGTACTTC.

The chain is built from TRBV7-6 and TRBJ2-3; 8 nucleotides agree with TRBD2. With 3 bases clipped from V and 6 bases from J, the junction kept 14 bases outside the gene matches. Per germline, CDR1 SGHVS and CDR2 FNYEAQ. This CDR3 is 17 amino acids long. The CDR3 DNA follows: TGTGCCAGCAGCTTTGAAGCGGGAGACCTAACTGACGATACGCAGTATTTT. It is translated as CASSFEAGDLTDDTQYF.

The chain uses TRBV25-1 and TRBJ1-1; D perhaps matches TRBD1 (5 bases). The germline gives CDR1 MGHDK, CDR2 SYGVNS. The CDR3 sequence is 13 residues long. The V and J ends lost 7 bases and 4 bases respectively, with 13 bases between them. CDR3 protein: CASIPQRGTEAFF. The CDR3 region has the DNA TGTGCCAGCATCCCTCAGAGGGGCACTGAAGCTTTCTTT.

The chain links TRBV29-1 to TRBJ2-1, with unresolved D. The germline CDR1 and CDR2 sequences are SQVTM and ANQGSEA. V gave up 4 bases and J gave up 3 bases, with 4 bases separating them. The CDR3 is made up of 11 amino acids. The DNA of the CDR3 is TGCAGCGTTGTAGTCTACAATGAGCAGTTCTTC. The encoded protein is CSVVVYNEQFF.

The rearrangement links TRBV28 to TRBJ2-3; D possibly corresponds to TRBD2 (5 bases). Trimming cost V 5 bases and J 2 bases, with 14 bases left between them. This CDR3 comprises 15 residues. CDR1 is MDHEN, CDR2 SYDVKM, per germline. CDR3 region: CASSPRAEPTDTQYF. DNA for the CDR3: TGTGCCAGCAGTCCCCGAGCGGAGCCCACAGATACGCAGTATTTT.